The 17 T cell receptor beta chains reported below all come from one sample, sequenced in a study of T cells after yellow fever vaccination. TCRdb re-called the 5' RACE reads with MiXCR, one entry per CDR3 protein. The profile shows approximately 580,000 distinct CDR3 sequences, 17% of them singletons. Material: PBMCs, obtained about 5 days after the first yellow fever vaccination. The receptor source for this set is a man in his late teens or twenties who received the YFV17D yellow fever vaccine.

This CDR3 reads CASSYGTGTYEQYF. In DNA, the CDR3 is TGTGCCAGCAGCTATGGGACAGGGACCTACGAGCAGTACTTC. The rearrangement joins TRBV11-2 to TRBJ2-7, with TRBD1 identical over 9 bases. Looked up from germline, CDR1 is SGHAT and CDR2 is FQNNGV. This CDR3 comprises 14 residues. J was trimmed by 2 bases and V by 4 bases; bases with no gene match: 3. Together with reference TRBV11-2 and TRBJ2-7, the CDR3 gives the full variable domain: EAGVAQSPRYKIIEKRQSVAFWCNPISGHATLYWYQQILGQGPKLLIQFQNNGVVDDSQLPKDRFSAERLKGVDSTLKIQPAKLEDSAVYLCASSYGTGTYEQYFGPGTRLTVT.

The chain joins TRBV6-5 to TRBJ2-5; D gene uncertain. This CDR3 has 11 residues. V was shortened by 2 bases and J by 7 bases, with 5 bases between the two germline ends. The germline CDR1 and CDR2 sequences are MNHEY and SVGAGI. The CDR3 DNA reads TGTGCCAGCAGTTACGAAGGGACCCAGTACTTC. As protein: CASSYEGTQYF.

This chain uses TRBV2 with TRBJ2-3; 9 bases are shared with TRBD2. Per the germline V gene, CDR1 is SNHLY and CDR2 is FYNNEI. The V segment lost 4 bases and the J segment 1 base; nucleotides outside the gene matches: 3. This CDR3 comprises 15 residues. The CDR3 bases are TGTGCCAGCAGTGGTAGCGGGGGCGGCACAGATACGCAGTATTTT. This encodes CASSGSGGGTDTQYF.

The chain couples TRBV20-1 to TRBJ2-1; D uncertain. Germline loops: CDR1 DFQATT, CDR2 SNEGSKA (reference sequence). The CDR3 has 14 residues. V dropped 5 bases and J dropped 0 bases, with 11 bases sitting between them. The CDR3 bases are TGCAGTGCTGTACATTCGAGCTCCTACAATGAGCAGTTCTTC. Its translation is CSAVHSSSYNEQFF.

V is TRBV23-1 and J is TRBJ2-7, with TRBD2 matching over 9 bases. TRBV23-1 is annotated as an ORF whose role is uncertain. J was trimmed by 3 bases and V by 0 bases; bases with no gene match: 6. The length of the CDR3 is 16 residues. CDR3 bases: TGCGCCAGCAGTCAATCTAGCGGGGGCCATAACTACGAGCAGTACGTC. This encodes CASSQSSGGHNYEQYV.

The chain combines TRBV20-1 with TRBJ1-1; 8 nucleotides align to TRBD1. Germline V lookup: CDR1 DFQATT, CDR2 SNEGSKA (reference sequence). Trimming cost V 5 bases and J 6 bases; bases outside gene matches: 14. There are 15 residues in the CDR3. CDR3 residues: CSARKRTGKGAEAFF. The CDR3 region has the DNA TGCAGTGCTCGGAAGAGGACAGGGAAAGGCGCTGAAGCTTTCTTT.

The CDR3 DNA sequence: TGTGCCAGCAGTTTAGGGGGGACACAAGTCTACGAGCAGTACGTC. Translation gives CASSLGGTQVYEQYV. The chain links TRBV28 to TRBJ2-7; D is tentatively TRBD1 or TRBD2 (6 bases each). Germline loops: CDR1 MDHEN, CDR2 SYDVKM. Deletions cut 2 bases from V and 3 bases from J, with 14 bases between. The CDR3 has 15 amino acids.

This clonotype was picked up a small number of times. The chain recombines TRBV11-2 with TRBJ2-3; D is perhaps TRBD2 (6 bases). V lost 5 bases to trimming and J lost 5 bases, with 20 bases between them. The CDR3 is made up of 16 amino acids. Per the germline V gene, CDR1 is SGHAT and CDR2 is FQNNGV. DNA for the CDR3: TGTGCCAGCAGCCCCCGGGGACTCTCTATGGGAGATACGCAGTATTTT. Translating it yields CASSPRGLSMGDTQYF.

This sequence joins TRBV6-5 and TRBJ2-7; D remains unclear. Germline CDR1 MNHEY, CDR2 SVGAGI. The CDR3 runs to 15 residues. The ends were cut back, 0 bases at V and 4 bases at J, with 13 bases in the middle. CDR3 region: CASSYSIPGPYEQYF. Written as DNA, the CDR3 is TGTGCCAGCAGTTACTCGATCCCCGGTCCGTACGAGCAGTACTTC.

The rearrangement uses TRBV18 and TRBJ2-3; 7 nucleotides match TRBD1. Germline V lookup: CDR1 KGHSH, CDR2 LQKENI. The CDR3 spans 15 residues. The trim removed 3 bases at V and 1 base at J, leaving 4 bases unmatched. CDR3 DNA sequence: TGTGCCAGCTCACCGAACAGGGGCCGCACAGATACGCAGTATTTT. Its translation is CASSPNRGRTDTQYF.

This chain connects TRBV7-8 to TRBJ1-5, with D maybe TRBD1 (5 bases). The CDR3 is 18 amino acids. Per germline, CDR1 SGHVS and CDR2 FQNEAQ. V lost 1 base to trimming and J lost 0 bases, with 16 bases between them. As DNA, the CDR3 is TGTGCCAGCAGCTTAGGGGGACGGCCGCGGGATAGCAATCAGCCCCAGCATTTT. This sequence encodes CASSLGGRPRDSNQPQHF.

This clonotype was counted a few times. This chain joins TRBV7-2 and TRBJ2-5; 9 positions agree with TRBD2. The CDR3 has 14 residues. Per the germline V gene, CDR1 is SGHTA and CDR2 is FQGNSA. J lost 4 bases, V lost 4 bases, and 4 bases had no gene match. DNA for the CDR3: TGTGCCAGCAGCTATACTAGCGGGCTAGAGACCCAGTACTTC. This encodes CASSYTSGLETQYF.

Many counts were recorded for this clonotype. The chain recombines TRBV7-2 with TRBJ2-5, with D perhaps TRBD2 (5 bases). The CDR3 totals 13 residues. Germline V lookup: CDR1 SGHTA, CDR2 FQGNSA. V shed 5 bases and J shed 5 bases, with 12 bases lying between them. The CDR3 DNA sequence: TGTGCCAGCAGCATCGGGGTCAGTGAGACCCAGTACTTC. Its protein product is CASSIGVSETQYF.

This clonotype was counted many times. The J gene is TRBJ2-7, the V gene TRBV4-1; D gene uncertain. CDR3 length equals 15 residues. V shed 3 bases and J shed 0 bases, with 12 bases lying between them. Looked up from germline, CDR1 is MGHRA and CDR2 is YSYEKL. CDR3 in DNA: TGCGCCAGCAGCCATCATACAGCCAGCTCCTACGAGCAGTACTTC. This translates into CASSHHTASSYEQYF.

DNA of the CDR3: TGTGCCATCAGCACCGGGAGAGGCAATCAGCCCCAGCATTTT. Its translation: CAISTGRGNQPQHF. The genes are TRBV10-3 and TRBJ1-5; D call uncertain. Trimming left V 6 bases short and J 2 bases short, with 11 bases between. The germline V gene has CDR1 ENHRY and CDR2 SYGVKD. The CDR3 is made up of 14 amino acids.

This clonotype was observed a few times. This chain links TRBV12-3 or TRBV12-4 with TRBJ2-3; possibly TRBD1 for D (6 bases). This CDR3 is built from 12 residues. V was cut by 6 bases and J by 14 bases, with 18 bases left in between. CDR3 sequence: CASRYGTINLYF. CDR3 coding DNA: TGTGCCAGCAGGTACGGGACAATCAATTTGTATTTT.

The V call is TRBV12-3 or TRBV12-4, the J call TRBJ1-3, with 11 bases identical to TRBD1. V shed 6 bases, J shed 0 bases, and the junction held 7 bases outside the gene matches. CDR3 length: 17 residues. CDR3 DNA: TGTGCCAGCAGGGTGGGACAGGGGGGAGACTCTGGAAACACCATATATTTT. Encoded protein: CASRVGQGGDSGNTIYF.